These 9 T cell receptor beta chains were all obtained from the same sample, sequenced in a study of blood T cell repertoires in COVID-19. Measured with immunoSEQ multiplex PCR; TCRdb has only the in-frame clones, and not every one. The data hold about 30,000 clones, with about 80% observed a single time. Source material: peripheral blood. These receptors were taken from a human donor in a cohort sampled during active COVID-19.

The chain employs TRBV11-3 and TRBJ2-2; tentative D call: TRBD1 (6 bases). This CDR3 contains 13 residues. Trimming left V 4 bases short and J 6 bases short, with 9 bases between. The germline CDR1 and CDR2 sequences are SGHNT and YENEEA. The CDR3 bases are TGTGCCAGCAGCTGGACAGAGCCCGGGGAGCTGTTTTTT. It is translated as CASSWTEPGELFF.

This sequence joins TRBV4-3 and TRBJ2-7, with D hard to call. V dropped 1 base and J dropped 3 bases, with 16 bases sitting between them. The CDR3 runs 16 residues. CDR1 is LGHNA, CDR2 YSLEER, per germline. CDR3 loop: CASSQGGPRTGYEQYF. In DNA, the CDR3 is TGCGCCAGCAGCCAAGGAGGCCCTCGTACGGGCTACGAGCAGTACTTC.

The chain is built from TRBV19 and TRBJ1-3; 8 bases are shared with TRBD1. The ends lost 5 bases at V and 0 bases at J; junction bases unmatched: 9. Germline CDR1 reads LNHDA; CDR2 reads SQIVND (reference sequence). This CDR3 is built from 17 residues. This chain's CDR3 is CASSLRDRSFSGNTIYF. CDR3 nucleotides: TGTGCCAGTAGTCTCCGGGACAGGAGTTTCTCTGGAAACACCATATATTTT.

This rearrangement joins TRBV5-1 to TRBJ2-5; 9 bases are a match to TRBD1. Losses at the gene ends were 0 bases for V and 5 bases for J; bases not matched to a gene: 8. The germline V gene encodes CDR1 SGHRS and CDR2 YFSETQ. CDR3 length: 16 amino acids. For the CDR3, the DNA is TGCGCCAGCAGCTTGGATGACAGGGGGACGTCGGAGACCCAGTACTTC. As protein: CASSLDDRGTSETQYF.

The chain combines TRBV11-2 with TRBJ2-1, with 8 bases identical to TRBD1. The ends lost 5 bases at V and 8 bases at J; junction bases unmatched: 14. CDR1 SGHAT and CDR2 FQNNGV come from the germline V gene. The CDR3 is 16 residues long. The CDR3 sequence is CASSNNPRTGMDEQFF. The DNA for the CDR3 is TGTGCCAGCAGCAACAACCCTAGGACAGGGATGGATGAGCAGTTCTTC.

This sequence joins TRBV25-1 and TRBJ1-1; TRBD1 matches 8 bases. CDR3 length: 16 amino acids. The V and J ends lost 0 bases and 1 base, in that order; junction bases with no gene match: 4. Germline CDR1 reads MGHDK; CDR2 reads SYGVNS. This CDR3 is CASSEYGTGENTEAFF. The CDR3 bases are TGTGCCAGCAGTGAATATGGGACAGGCGAGAACACTGAAGCTTTCTTT. Based on the CDR3 plus reference TRBV25-1 and TRBJ1-1, the full variable domain is EADIYQTPRYLVIGTGKKITLECSQTMGHDKMYWYQQDPGMELHLIHYSYGVNSTEKGDLSSESTVSRIRTEHFPLTLESARPSHTSQYLCASSEYGTGENTEAFFGQGTRLTVV.

The count of this clone is one. The chain joins TRBV4-1 to TRBJ1-1; D is undetermined. Trimming took 0 bases from V and 2 from J, leaving 10 bases between them. Germline V gene data show CDR1 as MGHRA and CDR2 as YSYEKL. This CDR3 has 15 amino acids. The CDR3 DNA reads as TGCGCCAGCAGCCAAGAAGCAGGTTTAAACACTGAAGCTTTCTTT. It is translated as CASSQEAGLNTEAFF.

The chain employs TRBV6-4 and TRBJ2-2; possibly TRBD1 for D (5 bases). The CDR3 has 15 amino acids. V lost 6 bases and J 5 bases, leaving 16 bases between the germline ends. Germline V gene sequence: CDR1 MRHNA, CDR2 SNTAGT. The CDR3 loop reads CASSGSGKGTGELFF. In nucleotides, the CDR3 is TGTGCCAGCAGCGGGTCAGGGAAGGGTACCGGGGAGCTGTTTTTT.

V and J are TRBV5-8 and TRBJ2-2, with TRBD2 matching 11 bases. The junction had 9 bases not matched to a gene; V was cut back by 4 bases and J by 7 bases. Germline assignment: CDR1 SGHTS and CDR2 YDEGEE. The CDR3 has 16 amino acids. Here the CDR3 reads CASSPPGLAVGGELFF. The DNA of the CDR3 is TGTGCCAGCAGCCCTCCGGGACTAGCGGTCGGCGGGGAGCTGTTTTTT.